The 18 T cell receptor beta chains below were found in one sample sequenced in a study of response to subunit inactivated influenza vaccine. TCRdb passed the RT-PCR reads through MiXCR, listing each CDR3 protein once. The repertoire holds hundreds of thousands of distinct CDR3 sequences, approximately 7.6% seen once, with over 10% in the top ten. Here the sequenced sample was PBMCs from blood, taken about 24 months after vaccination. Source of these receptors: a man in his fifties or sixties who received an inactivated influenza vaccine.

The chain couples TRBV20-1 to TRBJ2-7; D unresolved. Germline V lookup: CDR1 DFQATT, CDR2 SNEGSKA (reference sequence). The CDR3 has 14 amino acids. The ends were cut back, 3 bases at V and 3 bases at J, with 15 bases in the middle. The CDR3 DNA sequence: TGCAGTGCTAGCAGTGGTGGGAATTTCTACGAGCAGTACTTC. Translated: CSASSGGNFYEQYF.

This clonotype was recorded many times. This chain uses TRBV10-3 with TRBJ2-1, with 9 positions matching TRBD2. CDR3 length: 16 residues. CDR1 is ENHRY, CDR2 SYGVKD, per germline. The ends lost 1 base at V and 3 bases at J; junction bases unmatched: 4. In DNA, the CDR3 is TGTGCCATCAGTGAGTTAGCGGGAGAAGTCTACAATGAGCAGTTCTTC. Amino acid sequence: CAISELAGEVYNEQFF.

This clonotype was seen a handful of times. CDR3 DNA sequence: TGTGCCAGTACCCGGGGGGAGAGCTACGAGCAGTACTTC. The encoded protein is CASTRGESYEQYF. The V call is TRBV6-6, the J call TRBJ2-7, with TRBD2 identical over 7 bases. Germline CDR1 and CDR2: MNHNY and SVGAGI (reference sequence). The V and J ends lost 9 bases and 3 bases, in that order; junction bases with no gene match: 8. CDR3 length equals 13 residues.

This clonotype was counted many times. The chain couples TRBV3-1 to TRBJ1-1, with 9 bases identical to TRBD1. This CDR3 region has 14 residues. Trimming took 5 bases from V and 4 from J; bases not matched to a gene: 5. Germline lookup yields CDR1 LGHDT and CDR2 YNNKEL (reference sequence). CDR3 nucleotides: TGTGCCAGCAGCTTCGGACAGGGGAGCACTGAAGCTTTCTTT. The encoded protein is CASSFGQGSTEAFF.

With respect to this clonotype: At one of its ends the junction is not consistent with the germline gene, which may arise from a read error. The CDR3 sequence is CASSKDTTRVHGYTF. As DNA, the CDR3 is TGTGCCAGCAGCAAAGACACAACCAGGGTCCATGGCTACACCTTC. The chain is built from TRBV3-1 and TRBJ1-2; a possible D gene is TRBD1 (5 bases). The CDR3 runs to 15 residues. The V gene's germline CDR1 is LGHDT and CDR2 YNNKEL (reference sequence).

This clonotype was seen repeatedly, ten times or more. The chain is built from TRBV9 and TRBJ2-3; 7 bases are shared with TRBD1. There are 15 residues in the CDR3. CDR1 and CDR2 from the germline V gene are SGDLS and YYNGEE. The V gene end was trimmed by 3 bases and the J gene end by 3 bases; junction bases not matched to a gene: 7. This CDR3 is CASSERTGKTDTQYF. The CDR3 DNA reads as TGTGCCAGCAGCGAGCGGACAGGAAAGACAGATACGCAGTATTTT.

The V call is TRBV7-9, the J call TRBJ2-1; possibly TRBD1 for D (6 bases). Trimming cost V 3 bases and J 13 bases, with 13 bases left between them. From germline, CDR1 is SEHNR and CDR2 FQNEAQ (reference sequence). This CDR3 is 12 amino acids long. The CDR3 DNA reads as TGTGCCAGCAGCTTTGGCCAGGGGTCCCAGTTCTTC. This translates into CASSFGQGSQFF.

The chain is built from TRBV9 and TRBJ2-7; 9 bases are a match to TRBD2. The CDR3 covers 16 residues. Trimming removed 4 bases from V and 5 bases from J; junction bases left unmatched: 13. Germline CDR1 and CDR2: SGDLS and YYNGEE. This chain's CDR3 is CASSTPSSGVGHEQYF. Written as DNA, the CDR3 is TGTGCCAGCAGCACCCCGTCTAGCGGGGTCGGCCACGAGCAGTACTTC.

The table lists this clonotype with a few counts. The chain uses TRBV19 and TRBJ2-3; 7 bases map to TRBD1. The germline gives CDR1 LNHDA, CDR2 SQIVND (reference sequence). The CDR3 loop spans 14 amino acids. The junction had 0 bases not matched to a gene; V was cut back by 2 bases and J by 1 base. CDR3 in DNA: TGTGCCAGTAGTATAAGGGGGCGCACAGATACGCAGTATTTT. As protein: CASSIRGRTDTQYF.

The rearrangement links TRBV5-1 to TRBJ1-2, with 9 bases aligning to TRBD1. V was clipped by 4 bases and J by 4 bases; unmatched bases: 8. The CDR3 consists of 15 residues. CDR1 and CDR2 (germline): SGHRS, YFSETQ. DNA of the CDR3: TGCGCCAGCAGCCCCGACCCGACAGGGGGCTATGGCTACACCTTC. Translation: CASSPDPTGGYGYTF.

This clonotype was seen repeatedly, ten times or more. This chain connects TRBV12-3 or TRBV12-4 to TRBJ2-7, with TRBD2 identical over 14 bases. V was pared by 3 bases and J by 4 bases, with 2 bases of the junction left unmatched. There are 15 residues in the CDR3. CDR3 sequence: CASSFGTSGSYEQYF. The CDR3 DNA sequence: TGTGCCAGCAGTTTCGGGACTAGCGGGAGTTACGAGCAGTACTTC.

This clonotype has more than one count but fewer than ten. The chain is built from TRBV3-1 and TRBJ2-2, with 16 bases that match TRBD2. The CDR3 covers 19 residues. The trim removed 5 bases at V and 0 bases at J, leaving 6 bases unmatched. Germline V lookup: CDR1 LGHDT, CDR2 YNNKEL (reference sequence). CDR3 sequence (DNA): TGTGCCAGCAGCAAACCGGGACTAGCGGGAGGGGCGAACACCGGGGAGCTGTTTTTT. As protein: CASSKPGLAGGANTGELFF.

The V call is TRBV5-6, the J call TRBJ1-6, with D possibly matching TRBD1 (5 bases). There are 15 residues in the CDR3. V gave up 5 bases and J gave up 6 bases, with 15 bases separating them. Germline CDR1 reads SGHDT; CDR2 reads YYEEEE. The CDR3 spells CASSPTGFPNSPLHF. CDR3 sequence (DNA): TGTGCCAGCAGTCCCACAGGATTCCCTAATTCACCCCTCCACTTT.

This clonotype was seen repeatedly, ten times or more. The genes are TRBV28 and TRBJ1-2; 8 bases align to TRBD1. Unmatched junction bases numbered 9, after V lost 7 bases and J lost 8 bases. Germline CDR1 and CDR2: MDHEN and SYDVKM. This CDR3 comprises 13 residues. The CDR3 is CASTIVRGQGYTF. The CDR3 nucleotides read TGTGCCAGCACCATTGTCAGGGGGCAGGGCTACACCTTC.

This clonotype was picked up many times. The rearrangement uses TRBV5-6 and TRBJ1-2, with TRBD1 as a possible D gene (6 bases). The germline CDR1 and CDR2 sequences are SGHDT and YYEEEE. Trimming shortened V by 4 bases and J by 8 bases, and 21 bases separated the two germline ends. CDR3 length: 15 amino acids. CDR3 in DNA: TGTGCCAGCAGCCGGGGCGAGGGGGTAACGGGGGGCTACACCTTC. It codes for CASSRGEGVTGGYTF.

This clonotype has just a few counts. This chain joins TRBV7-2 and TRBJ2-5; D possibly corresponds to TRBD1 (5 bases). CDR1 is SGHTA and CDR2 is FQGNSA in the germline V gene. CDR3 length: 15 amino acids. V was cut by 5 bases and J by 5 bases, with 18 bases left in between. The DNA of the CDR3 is TGTGCCAGCAGCCCAACTGGGGCCGGGTTGGAGACCCAGTACTTC. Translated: CASSPTGAGLETQYF.

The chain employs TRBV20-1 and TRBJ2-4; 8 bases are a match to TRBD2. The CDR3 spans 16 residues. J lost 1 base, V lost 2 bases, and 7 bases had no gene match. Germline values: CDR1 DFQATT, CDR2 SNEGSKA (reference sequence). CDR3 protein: CSARTPGREAKNIQYF. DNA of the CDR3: TGCAGTGCTAGAACCCCCGGGAGGGAGGCCAAAAACATTCAGTACTTC.

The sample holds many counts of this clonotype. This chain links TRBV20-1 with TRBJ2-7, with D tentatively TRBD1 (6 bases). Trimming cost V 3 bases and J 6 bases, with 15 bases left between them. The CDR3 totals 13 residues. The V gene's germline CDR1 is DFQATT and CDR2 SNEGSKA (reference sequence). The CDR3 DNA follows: TGCAGTGCTAGCCCCAGGGGAGTGGCCGAGCAGTACTTC. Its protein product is CSASPRGVAEQYF.